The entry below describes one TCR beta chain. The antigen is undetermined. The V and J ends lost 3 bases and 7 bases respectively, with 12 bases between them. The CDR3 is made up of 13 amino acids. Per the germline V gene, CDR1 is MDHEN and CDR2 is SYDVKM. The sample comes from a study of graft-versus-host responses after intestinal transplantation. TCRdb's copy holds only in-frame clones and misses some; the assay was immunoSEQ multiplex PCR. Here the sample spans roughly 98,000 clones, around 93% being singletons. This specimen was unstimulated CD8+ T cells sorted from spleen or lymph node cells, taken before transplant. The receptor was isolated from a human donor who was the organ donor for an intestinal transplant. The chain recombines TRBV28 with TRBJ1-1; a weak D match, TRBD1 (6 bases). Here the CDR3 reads CASSFPRGGEAFF. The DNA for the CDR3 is TGTGCCAGCAGTTTCCCGAGGGGGGGTGAAGCTTTCTTT.